This T cell receptor beta chain was sequenced in a study of blood T cell repertoires in COVID-19. At the level of the study: Samples of COVID-19 (acute and convalescent) were obtained from the United States, Italy and Spain. PBMCs, B-cell-depleted T cells, or T cells were the source of the cDNA or gDNA that made up the material.

This clone turned up a few times. Original processing methods: For nucleated cells, counts were estimated from reference gene primer amplification. The table came from immunoSEQ multiplex PCR; TCRdb's copy has only in-frame clones and leaves some out. The DNA gave D and trimming, while V, J and clone size come from that table. This sample has about 26,000 clones, with 80% to 90% found just once. The sequenced material came from peripheral blood. The receptor was derived from a human donor in a cohort sampled during active COVID-19. The donor label of this sample is uncertain.

CDR3 loop: CASSQHREGGTWINEKLFF. The CDR3 nucleotides read TGCGCCAGCAGCCAACACAGGGAAGGAGGCACCTGGATCAATGAAAAACTGTTTTTT. This chain uses TRBV4-1 with TRBJ1-4, with TRBD1 as a possible D gene (6 bases). The CDR3 runs to 19 residues. V was trimmed by 2 bases and J by 5 bases, leaving 24 bases between them. From germline, CDR1 is MGHRA and CDR2 YSYEKL.